A single sample is the source of the 28 T cell receptor beta chains below, sequenced in a study of blood T cell repertoires in COVID-19 (dated by TCRdb to 2020 to 2022). The protocol used for the library was the immunoSEQ multiplex PCR assay. Drawn from immuneACCESS, this table holds only the in-frame rearrangements with V and J called that TCRdb kept. Clones are partly lost; checked studies trace under half to an unresolved V gene and leave the rest unexplained. Counted in this sample were around 150,000 clones; 89% of them appeared once. Approximately 3% of the sample comes from the top ten. The specimen sequenced was peripheral blood. The receptor source for this set is a man aged 55 to 70 with acute or convalescent COVID-19.

The V and J genes are TRBV6-5 and TRBJ2-1, with TRBD2 matching 7 bases. This CDR3 region has 15 residues. The junction had 5 bases not matched to a gene; V was cut back by 4 bases and J by 2 bases. Germline V lookup: CDR1 MNHEY, CDR2 SVGAGI. In DNA form, the CDR3 reads TGTGCCAGCAGTTCGGGGGGAATAACCTACAATGAGCAGTTCTTC. This sequence encodes CASSSGGITYNEQFF.

This clone has just a few counts. DNA of the CDR3: TGTGCCAGTAGTATTTCCCGACAGGGCTCCTACGAGCAGTACTTC. Translated: CASSISRQGSYEQYF. The chain links TRBV19 to TRBJ2-7, with 7 nucleotides matching TRBD1. Trimming removed 3 bases from V and 0 bases from J; junction bases left unmatched: 5. Looked up from germline, CDR1 is LNHDA and CDR2 is SQIVND (reference sequence). This CDR3 comprises 15 residues.

This chain connects TRBV7-9 to TRBJ2-1; TRBD2 might be the D (6 bases). CDR3 length equals 18 residues. Per the germline V gene, CDR1 is SEHNR and CDR2 is FQNEAQ (reference sequence). V was pared by 5 bases and J by 6 bases, with 26 bases between. The CDR3 spells CASSHLRDAEGIVNEQFF. The CDR3 coding sequence is TGTGCCAGCAGCCATTTACGGGACGCGGAGGGGATTGTCAATGAGCAGTTCTTC.

The chain employs TRBV6-4 and TRBJ2-3, with D possibly matching TRBD2 (6 bases). The V end was cut by 2 bases, the J end by 0 bases, with 9 bases between. This CDR3 has 15 residues. The V gene's germline CDR1 is MRHNA and CDR2 SNTAGT. CDR3 coding DNA: TGTGCCAGCAGTGACGGACTAACTAGCACAGATACGCAGTATTTT. Amino acids: CASSDGLTSTDTQYF.

The J gene is TRBJ1-2, the V gene TRBV7-2; D uncertain. V dropped 6 bases and J dropped 4 bases, with 15 bases sitting between them. In germline, CDR1 is SGHTA, CDR2 FQGNSA. The CDR3 contains 14 residues. The CDR3 loop is CASRTPVLFYGYTF. The CDR3 DNA follows: TGTGCCAGCAGGACTCCGGTCCTCTTCTATGGCTACACCTTC.

CDR3 loop: CASSWRDGNNSPLHF. Written as DNA, the CDR3 is TGCGCCAGCAGCTGGAGGGACGGTAATAATTCACCCCTCCACTTT. V is TRBV5-1 and J is TRBJ1-6, with D perhaps matching TRBD1 (5 bases). The CDR3 has 15 amino acids. V lost 3 bases and J lost 5, with 12 bases in between. CDR1 and CDR2 (germline): SGHRS, YFSETQ.

The rearrangement links TRBV18 to TRBJ2-6; tentative D call: TRBD1 (5 bases). V lost 6 bases and J lost 1, with 10 bases in between. This CDR3 spans 15 amino acids. Germline assignment: CDR1 KGHSH and CDR2 LQKENI. The CDR3 DNA is TGTGCCAGCTCTCCTGACAGATCTGGGGCCAACGTCCTGACTTTC. It encodes CASSPDRSGANVLTF.

This chain joins TRBV25-1 and TRBJ2-7; TRBD1 matches at 7 bases. J gave up 0 bases and V 4 bases, and 6 bases lay outside the gene matches. In germline, CDR1 is MGHDK, CDR2 SYGVNS. This CDR3 region has 15 residues. The CDR3 loop is CASSGAGTASYEQYF. CDR3 DNA sequence: TGTGCCAGCAGTGGGGCCGGGACAGCCTCCTACGAGCAGTACTTC.

The chain couples TRBV5-1 to TRBJ1-2; D is unresolved. The CDR3 runs to 13 residues. Trimming stripped 2 bases from V and 3 bases from J, with 8 bases between. Germline CDR1 and CDR2: SGHRS and YFSETQ. In nucleotides, the CDR3 is TGCGCCAGCAGCTTAACGGGTTACTATGGCTACACCTTC. It encodes CASSLTGYYGYTF. The whole variable domain, remainder taken from reference TRBV5-1 and TRBJ1-2, is KAGVTQTPRYLIKTRGQQVTLSCSPISGHRSVSWYQQTPGQGLQFLFEYFSETQRNKGNFPGRFSGRQFSNSRSEMNVSTLELGDSALYLCASSLTGYYGYTFGSGTRLTVV.

The chain combines TRBV5-6 with TRBJ1-3; no clear D. This CDR3 region has 14 residues. The V gene's germline CDR1 is SGHDT and CDR2 YYEEEE. Trimming took 3 bases from V and 5 from J, leaving 12 bases between them. The CDR3: CASSSPEARNTIYF. The CDR3 DNA is TGTGCCAGCAGCTCCCCGGAGGCCAGAAACACCATATATTTT.

The V gene is TRBV5-1, the J gene TRBJ1-1; D perhaps matches TRBD1 (6 bases). The CDR3 has 18 amino acids. The germline gives CDR1 SGHRS, CDR2 YFSETQ. Trimming shortened V by 0 bases and J by 0 bases, and 18 bases separated the two germline ends. The CDR3 spells CASSLGLRATGLNTEAFF. The CDR3 coding sequence is TGCGCCAGCAGCTTGGGTCTAAGGGCGACAGGCCTGAACACTGAAGCTTTCTTT.

The J gene is TRBJ1-2, the V gene TRBV19, with D unresolved. The CDR3 has 14 residues. Germline V gives CDR1 LNHDA, CDR2 SQIVND (reference sequence). V lost 9 bases and J 3 bases, leaving 17 bases between the germline ends. The CDR3 here is CASRTVAVDYGYTF. CDR3 in DNA: TGTGCCAGCCGGACGGTAGCGGTCGACTATGGCTACACCTTC. Supplemented by reference TRBV19 and TRBJ1-2, the full variable domain reads DGGITQSPKYLFRKEGQNVTLSCEQNLNHDAMYWYRQDPGQGLRLIYYSQIVNDFQKGDIAEGYSVSREKKESFPLTVTSAQKNPTAFYLCASRTVAVDYGYTFGSGTRLTVV.

The V gene is TRBV6-1, the J gene TRBJ2-7; TRBD2 matches 13 bases. The CDR3 consists of 18 residues. V lost 4 bases and J lost 5; bases outside the gene matches: 14. The germline V gene has CDR1 MNHNS and CDR2 SASEGT. This CDR3 is CASSGGLAGAGVRNEQYF. CDR3 in DNA: TGTGCCAGCAGTGGCGGACTAGCGGGGGCCGGGGTTAGGAACGAGCAGTACTTC.

The chain uses TRBV5-1 and TRBJ1-6; D is undetermined. Germline V CDR1 and CDR2: SGHRS, YFSETQ. V lost 0 bases, J lost 7 bases, and 5 bases lay in between. CDR3 length: 13 residues. CDR3: CASSLGPNSPLHF. CDR3 DNA: TGCGCCAGCAGCTTGGGGCCAAATTCACCCCTCCACTTT.

The count of this clone is one. The chain combines TRBV19 with TRBJ2-7; 9 nucleotides align to TRBD1. This CDR3 has 12 amino acids. With V trimmed by 6 bases and J by 5 bases, 2 bases remained unmatched. CDR1 LNHDA and CDR2 SQIVND come from the germline V gene (reference sequence). CDR3 sequence: CASRGQGHEQYF. The DNA of the CDR3 is TGTGCCAGTAGGGGACAGGGCCACGAGCAGTACTTC.

V and J are TRBV3-1 (or the pseudogene TRBV3-2) and TRBJ2-3; 10 positions match TRBD1. Germline trimming cut 6 bases from V and 4 bases from J; bases unmatched to any gene: 7. Germline assignment: CDR1 LGHDT and CDR2 YNNKEL (reference sequence). The CDR3 extends over 15 amino acids. DNA for the CDR3: TGTGCCAGCAGTCTAGACAGGGGGCGCGCAGATACGCAGTATTTT. Protein product: CASSLDRGRADTQYF.

The gene calls are TRBV6-5 and TRBJ2-7; a weak D match, TRBD2 (7 bases). V was trimmed by 4 bases and J by 4 bases, leaving 14 bases between them. The CDR3 loop spans 14 amino acids. Germline loops: CDR1 MNHEY, CDR2 SVGAGI. DNA of the CDR3: TGTGCCAGCAGTTCCGGGGGCGGGGGTTACGAGCAGTACTTC. Its translation: CASSSGGGGYEQYF.

The V and J genes are TRBV7-2 and TRBJ1-1; tentative D call: TRBD1 (5 bases). Looked up from germline, CDR1 is SGHTA and CDR2 is FQGNSA. V lost 6 bases to trimming and J lost 0 bases, with 11 bases between them. This CDR3 comprises 14 residues. CDR3 DNA sequence: TGTGCCAGCAGACCAGGGCGGTTGAACACTGAAGCTTTCTTT. Encoded protein: CASRPGRLNTEAFF.

The V call is TRBV5-1, the J call TRBJ1-2, with 10 bases aligning to TRBD1. CDR3 size: 18 residues. Trimming took 2 bases from V and 3 from J; bases not matched to a gene: 13. Germline V lookup: CDR1 SGHRS, CDR2 YFSETQ. The CDR3 sequence is CASSFARDRGLLDYGYTF. In DNA, the CDR3 is TGCGCCAGCAGCTTCGCAAGAGACAGGGGGCTTTTGGACTATGGCTACACCTTC.

The rearrangement uses TRBV11-1 and TRBJ1-1; D gene uncertain. Trimming removed 3 bases at V and 1 base at J, with 3 bases between. Looked up from germline, CDR1 is SGHAT and CDR2 is FQDESV (reference sequence). CDR3 length: 12 residues. The CDR3 reads CASSLRNTEAFF. CDR3 coding DNA: TGTGCCAGCAGCTTGCGGAACACTGAAGCTTTCTTT.

The genes are TRBV24-1 and TRBJ1-6, with 9 nucleotides matching TRBD1. CDR3 length: 17 amino acids. The J segment lost 6 bases and the V segment lost 1 base, leaving 6 bases of the junction unmatched. Germline CDR1 and CDR2: KGHDR and SFDVKD. The CDR3 spells CATSDLPGQGGNSPLHF. CDR3 sequence (DNA): TGTGCCACCAGTGATTTACCGGGACAGGGCGGTAATTCACCCCTCCACTTT.

The rearrangement uses TRBV3-1 (or the pseudogene TRBV3-2) and TRBJ1-1; 7 bases fit TRBD1. J lost 10 bases, V lost 1 base, and 3 bases had no gene match. The CDR3 covers 12 residues. Germline values: CDR1 LGHDT, CDR2 YNNKEL (reference sequence). In DNA form, the CDR3 reads TGTGCCAGCAGCCAAGTCACAGGGGCAGCTTTCTTT. Encoded protein: CASSQVTGAAFF.

The V and J genes are TRBV7-7 and TRBJ2-5; a possible D gene is TRBD2 (6 bases). The CDR3 covers 13 residues. V lost 8 bases and J lost 1, with 11 bases in between. CDR1 is SSHAT, CDR2 FNYEAQ, per germline (reference sequence). The DNA of the CDR3 is TGTGCCAGCGGGAGGTCCAGCCAAGAGACCCAGTACTTC. Its translation is CASGRSSQETQYF.

The chain is built from TRBV5-4 and TRBJ1-2; D gene uncertain. V lost 1 base and J lost 4, with 11 bases in between. Germline lookup yields CDR1 SGHNT and CDR2 YYREEE (reference sequence). The CDR3 consists of 14 residues. CDR3 nucleotides: TGTGCCAGCAGCTTGAATAACCGACTCTATGGCTACACCTTC. It yields the protein CASSLNNRLYGYTF. The full variable domain, completed using reference TRBV5-4 and TRBJ1-2, is ETGVTQSPTHLIKTRGQQVTLRCSSQSGHNTVSWYQQALGQGPQFIFQYYREEENGRGNFPPRFSGLQFPNYSSELNVNALELDDSALYLCASSLNNRLYGYTFGSGTRLTVV.

The V gene is TRBV7-8, the J gene TRBJ2-3; D unclear. The CDR3 length is 13 residues. Trimming took off 0 bases at V and 5 bases at J, with 6 bases between the two ends. Germline lookup yields CDR1 SGHVS and CDR2 FQNEAQ. The CDR3 loop is CASSLARGDTQYF. The CDR3 DNA follows: TGTGCCAGCAGCTTAGCGCGAGGAGATACGCAGTATTTT. Drawing the rest from reference TRBV7-8 and TRBJ2-3, the complete variable domain is GAGVSQSPRYKVAKRGQDVALRCDPISGHVSLFWYQQALGQGPEFLTYFQNEAQLDKSGLPSDRFFAERPEGSVSTLKIQRTQQEDSAVYLCASSLARGDTQYFGPGTRLTVL.

Note on this clone: Other DNA variants within this sample encode the same CDR3. The V and J genes are TRBV19 and TRBJ1-1, with 11 positions matching TRBD1. The V gene end was trimmed by 5 bases and the J gene end by 6 bases; junction bases not matched to a gene: 5. Germline-derived CDR1 and CDR2 are LNHDA and SQIVND (reference sequence). This CDR3 is built from 14 residues. The chain's CDR3 is CASSPGTGGAEAFF. For the CDR3, the DNA is TGTGCCAGTAGTCCCGGGACAGGGGGAGCTGAAGCTTTCTTT.

The chain recombines TRBV7-9 with TRBJ1-5; 9 bases align to TRBD1. CDR3 length: 14 residues. Germline loops: CDR1 SEHNR, CDR2 FQNEAQ (reference sequence). J was trimmed by 7 bases and V by 5 bases; bases with no gene match: 6. The CDR3, as DNA: TGTGCCAGCAGCCACCGGGACAGGGAACAGCCCCAGCATTTT. Translated: CASSHRDREQPQHF.

The rearrangement links TRBV27 to TRBJ1-1; perhaps TRBD1 as D (5 bases). Trimming left V 4 bases short and J 1 base short, with 22 bases between. This CDR3 comprises 18 residues. CDR1 is MNHEY, CDR2 SMNVEV, per germline (reference sequence). CDR3 bases: TGTGCCAGCAGTTCTTTGTCAGGGTTTGGGGTCAAGAACACTGAAGCTTTCTTT. As protein: CASSSLSGFGVKNTEAFF.